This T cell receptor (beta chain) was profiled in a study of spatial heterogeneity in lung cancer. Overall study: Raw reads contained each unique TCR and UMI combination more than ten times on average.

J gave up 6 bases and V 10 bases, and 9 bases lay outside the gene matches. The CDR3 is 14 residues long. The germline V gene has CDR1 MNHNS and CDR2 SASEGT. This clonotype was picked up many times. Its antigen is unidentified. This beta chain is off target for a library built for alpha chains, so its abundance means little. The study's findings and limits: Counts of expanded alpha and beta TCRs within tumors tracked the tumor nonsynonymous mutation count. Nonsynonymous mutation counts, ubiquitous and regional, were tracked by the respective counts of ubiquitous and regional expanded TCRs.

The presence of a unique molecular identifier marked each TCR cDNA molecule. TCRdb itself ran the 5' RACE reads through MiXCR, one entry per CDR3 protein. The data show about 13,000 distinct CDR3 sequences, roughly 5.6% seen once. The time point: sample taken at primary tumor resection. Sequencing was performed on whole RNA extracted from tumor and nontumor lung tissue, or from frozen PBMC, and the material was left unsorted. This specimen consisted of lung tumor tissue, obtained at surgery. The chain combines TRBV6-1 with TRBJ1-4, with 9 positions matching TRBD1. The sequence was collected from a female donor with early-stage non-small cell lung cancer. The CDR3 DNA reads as TGTGCCACCACATCGGGGGACAGGGATGAAAAACTGTTTTTT. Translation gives CATTSGDRDEKLFF.